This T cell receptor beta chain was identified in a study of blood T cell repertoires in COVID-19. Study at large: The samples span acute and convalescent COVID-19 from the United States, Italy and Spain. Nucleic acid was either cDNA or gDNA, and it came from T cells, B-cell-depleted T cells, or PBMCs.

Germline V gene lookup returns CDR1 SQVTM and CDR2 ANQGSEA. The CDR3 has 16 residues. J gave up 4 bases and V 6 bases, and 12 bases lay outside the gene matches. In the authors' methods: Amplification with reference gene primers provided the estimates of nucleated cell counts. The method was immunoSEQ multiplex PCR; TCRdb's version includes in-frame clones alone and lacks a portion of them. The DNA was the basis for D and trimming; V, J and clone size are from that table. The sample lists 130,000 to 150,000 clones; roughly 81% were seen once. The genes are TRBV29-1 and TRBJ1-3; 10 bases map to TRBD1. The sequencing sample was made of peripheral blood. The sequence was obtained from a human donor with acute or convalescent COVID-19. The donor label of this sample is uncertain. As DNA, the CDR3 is TGCAGCGTCCTCCTGCCCGGGACAGGGGCCGGAAACACCATATATTTT. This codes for CSVLLPGTGAGNTIYF. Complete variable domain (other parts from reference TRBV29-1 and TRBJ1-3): SAVISQKPSRDICQRGTSLTIQCQVDSQVTMMFWYRQQPGQSLTLIATANQGSEATYESGFVIDKFPISRPNLTFSTLTVSNMSPEDSSIYLCSVLLPGTGAGNTIYFGEGSWLTVV.